This is a list of T cell receptor beta chains from one sample in a study of radiation and T cells in renal cell carcinoma. TCRdb keeps only in-frame clones here, not all; method: immunoSEQ multiplex PCR. The sample has roughly 80,000 clones, around 78% seen once. The sequenced sample was blood, obtained from a patient whose treatment included radiotherapy and nephrectomy. These receptors came from a woman aged 55-70 years with renal cell carcinoma. Each CDR3 is given with its conserved first and last residue. The D gene is left open where the match is weak. Expanded clones get a size class; other rows say once, few or many, or leave the size out.

v_call: TRBV7-9; j_call: TRBJ1-1; d_call: .; clone_size: .; cdr3_nt: TGTGCCAGCAGCACCCTGGGGGGGGCTGAAGCTTTCTTT; cdr3_aa: CASSTLGGAEAFF
v_call: TRBV29-1; j_call: TRBJ1-5; d_call: .; clone_size: .; cdr3_nt: TGCAGCGTTGAAGCTGGGGGCGGTCAGCCCCAGCATTTT; cdr3_aa: CSVEAGGGQPQHF
v_call: TRBV6-6; j_call: TRBJ2-5; d_call: TRBD1; clone_size: .; cdr3_nt: TGTGCCAGCAGTTTCGCCCACAGGGGTCTAGGGGAGACCCAGTACTTC; cdr3_aa: CASSFAHRGLGETQYF
v_call: TRBV11-2; j_call: TRBJ1-1; d_call: .; clone_size: .; cdr3_nt: TGTGCCAGCAGCTTGACCCTGAACACTGAAGCTTTCTTT; cdr3_aa: CASSLTLNTEAFF
v_call: TRBV23-1; j_call: TRBJ2-6; d_call: .; clone_size: .; cdr3_nt: TGCGCCAGCAGTCAGCGACAAGCCGGGGCCAACGTCCTGACTTTC; cdr3_aa: CASSQRQAGANVLTF
v_call: TRBV4-1; j_call: TRBJ1-1; d_call: TRBD1; clone_size: few; cdr3_nt: TGCGCCAGCAGCCAAGGGGGACAGGGGGGGACTGAAGCTTTCTTT; cdr3_aa: CASSQGGQGGTEAFF
v_call: TRBV7-9; j_call: TRBJ2-2; d_call: .; clone_size: .; cdr3_nt: TGTGCCAGCAGCCCGGGACAGAACACCGGGGAGCTGTTTTTT; cdr3_aa: CASSPGQNTGELFF
v_call: TRBV5-1; j_call: TRBJ1-1; d_call: .; clone_size: .; cdr3_nt: TGCGCCAGCAGCTTGACACCGGGGAACACTGAAGCTTTCTTT; cdr3_aa: CASSLTPGNTEAFF
v_call: TRBV6-9; j_call: TRBJ1-1; d_call: .; clone_size: .; cdr3_nt: TGTGCCAGCAGTTCCCCGGGGGAGAACACTGAAGCTTTCTTT; cdr3_aa: CASSSPGENTEAFF
v_call: TRBV7-6; j_call: TRBJ1-1; d_call: .; clone_size: .; cdr3_nt: TGTGCCAGCAGCTTAAACGGGGAGAACACTGAAGCTTTCTTT; cdr3_aa: CASSLNGENTEAFF
v_call: TRBV28; j_call: TRBJ1-1; d_call: .; clone_size: .; cdr3_nt: TGTGCCAGCAGTTTGGAGTTCAGGGCCGTGAACACTGAAGCTTTCTTT; cdr3_aa: CASSLEFRAVNTEAFF
v_call: TRBV6-1; j_call: TRBJ2-7; d_call: .; clone_size: .; cdr3_nt: TGTGCCAGCAGTTTTGGAGGGGACGAGCAGTACTTC; cdr3_aa: CASSFGGDEQYF
v_call: TRBV2; j_call: TRBJ2-5; d_call: TRBD1; clone_size: once; cdr3_nt: TGTGCCAGCAGTGAGCTGGACAGGCCCACCCAGTACTTC; cdr3_aa: CASSELDRPTQYF
v_call: TRBV18; j_call: TRBJ1-5; d_call: .; clone_size: .; cdr3_nt: TGTGCCAGCTCACCAACAGGGAGCTATAGCAATCAGCCCCAGCATTTT; cdr3_aa: CASSPTGSYSNQPQHF
v_call: TRBV7-9; j_call: TRBJ2-1; d_call: TRBD1; clone_size: .; cdr3_nt: TGTGCCAGCGGATCCGCGACAGGGGGCTATGAGCAGTTCTTC; cdr3_aa: CASGSATGGYEQFF
v_call: TRBV28; j_call: TRBJ1-1; d_call: TRBD1; clone_size: .; cdr3_nt: TGTGCCAGCCAAAGGACAGGGGTCCCGAACACTGAAGCTTTCTTT; cdr3_aa: CASQRTGVPNTEAFF
v_call: TRBV11-3; j_call: TRBJ2-7; d_call: .; clone_size: .; cdr3_nt: TGTGCCAGCAGCTTAGGAAGCTCCTACGAGCAGTACTTC; cdr3_aa: CASSLGSSYEQYF
v_call: TRBV4-2; j_call: TRBJ2-3; d_call: TRBD2; clone_size: .; cdr3_nt: TGTGCCAGCAGCCAAGAGGCCCGGGAGGGGGTAGATACGCAGTATTTT; cdr3_aa: CASSQEAREGVDTQYF
v_call: TRBV19; j_call: TRBJ1-1; d_call: .; clone_size: .; cdr3_nt: TGTGCCAGTACTGCATTTAACACTGAAGCTTTCTTT; cdr3_aa: CASTAFNTEAFF
v_call: TRBV2; j_call: TRBJ2-7; d_call: .; clone_size: .; cdr3_nt: TGTGCCAGCAGCGAAGGGGGGTTGGCAGCACCCTACGAGCAGTACTTC; cdr3_aa: CASSEGGLAAPYEQYF
v_call: TRBV7-2; j_call: TRBJ1-1; d_call: .; clone_size: .; cdr3_nt: TGTGCCAGCAGCTTATTTAAGAGGGTTGAAGCTTTCTTT; cdr3_aa: CASSLFKRVEAFF
v_call: TRBV19; j_call: TRBJ1-4; d_call: .; clone_size: .; cdr3_nt: TGTGCCACGACCCCGGCAACTAATGAAAAACTGTTTTTT; cdr3_aa: CATTPATNEKLFF
v_call: TRBV4-1; j_call: TRBJ2-5; d_call: TRBD2; clone_size: .; cdr3_nt: TGCGCCAGCAGCCCGGGACTAGCGGGAGGTGAAGAGACCCAGTACTTC; cdr3_aa: CASSPGLAGGEETQYF
v_call: TRBV13; j_call: TRBJ2-7; d_call: .; clone_size: .; cdr3_nt: TGTGCCAGCAGCTTGGCGGCAGGGGTTTTGCACGAGCAGTACTTC; cdr3_aa: CASSLAAGVLHEQYF
v_call: TRBV18; j_call: TRBJ1-1; d_call: .; clone_size: .; cdr3_nt: TGTGCCAGCTCATCCCGGGGGGACACTGAAGCTTTCTTT; cdr3_aa: CASSSRGDTEAFF
v_call: TRBV6-1; j_call: TRBJ2-3; d_call: .; clone_size: once; cdr3_nt: TGTGCCAGCAGTGAATTAGCTGGGGAGGAGCAGTATTTT; cdr3_aa: CASSELAGEEQYF
v_call: TRBV5-1; j_call: TRBJ1-2; d_call: .; clone_size: few; cdr3_nt: TGCGCCAGCAGCTTGGCCAGTGGCTATGGCTACACCTTC; cdr3_aa: CASSLASGYGYTF
v_call: TRBV28; j_call: TRBJ2-2; d_call: .; clone_size: .; cdr3_nt: TGTGCCAGCAGTCCCAGCCCTAGGACGACCGGGGAGCTGTTTTTT; cdr3_aa: CASSPSPRTTGELFF
v_call: TRBV10-3; j_call: TRBJ2-2; d_call: TRBD1; clone_size: .; cdr3_nt: TGTGCCTCGACCGGACAGGGTGCCAACACCGGGGAGCTGTTTTTT; cdr3_aa: CASTGQGANTGELFF
v_call: TRBV2; j_call: TRBJ1-1; d_call: TRBD1; clone_size: once; cdr3_nt: TGTGCCAGCGGACAGGGTTACACTGAAGCTTTCTTT; cdr3_aa: CASGQGYTEAFF
v_call: TRBV4-2; j_call: TRBJ1-2; d_call: .; clone_size: .; cdr3_nt: TGTGCCAGCAGCCAAGATCGGCTGATCAGGGTCAACTATGGCTACACCTTC; cdr3_aa: CASSQDRLIRVNYGYTF
v_call: TRBV15; j_call: TRBJ2-3; d_call: .; clone_size: .; cdr3_nt: TGTGCCACCACAGGCGGACGTGCTAGCACAGATACGCAGTATTTT; cdr3_aa: CATTGGRASTDTQYF
v_call: TRBV19; j_call: TRBJ2-1; d_call: .; clone_size: .; cdr3_nt: TGTGCCAGTAGTCCCCGGCGGAGGGCGTCCTACAATGAGCAGTTCTTC; cdr3_aa: CASSPRRRASYNEQFF
v_call: TRBV7-2; j_call: TRBJ1-5; d_call: TRBD1; clone_size: .; cdr3_nt: TGTGCCAGCAGGGGGCAGGGGGGTAGCAATCAGCCCCAGCATTTT; cdr3_aa: CASRGQGGSNQPQHF
v_call: TRBV19; j_call: TRBJ2-7; d_call: TRBD1; clone_size: .; cdr3_nt: TGTGCCAGTAGTACTTCAGGGGGACACGTCGAGCAGTACTTC; cdr3_aa: CASSTSGGHVEQYF
v_call: TRBV6-4; j_call: TRBJ1-5; d_call: TRBD1; clone_size: .; cdr3_nt: TGTGCCAGCAGTGTCCCCGGGACAGAGGAGTATCAGCCCCAGCATTTT; cdr3_aa: CASSVPGTEEYQPQHF
v_call: TRBV27; j_call: TRBJ1-2; d_call: .; clone_size: .; cdr3_nt: TGTGCCAGCAGTTTATCGAGTGTGTCGAGCAGCTATGGCTACACCTTC; cdr3_aa: CASSLSSVSSSYGYTF
v_call: TRBV25-1; j_call: TRBJ1-1; d_call: .; clone_size: .; cdr3_nt: TGTGCCAGCAGTTTGAACACTGAAGCTTTCTTT; cdr3_aa: CASSLNTEAFF
v_call: TRBV7-9; j_call: TRBJ2-5; d_call: TRBD1; clone_size: .; cdr3_nt: TGTGCCAGCAGCTCGACAGGGGTCCGCCAGACCCAGTACTTC; cdr3_aa: CASSSTGVRQTQYF
v_call: TRBV19; j_call: TRBJ2-3; d_call: .; clone_size: .; cdr3_nt: TGTGCCAGTAGTCGAGACAGCACAGATACGCAGTATTTT; cdr3_aa: CASSRDSTDTQYF
v_call: TRBV10-3; j_call: TRBJ2-5; d_call: .; clone_size: .; cdr3_nt: TGTGCCATCAGTGGGCGGGCAGGGTATCGGGAGACCCAGTACTTC; cdr3_aa: CAISGRAGYRETQYF
v_call: TRBV4-3; j_call: TRBJ2-1; d_call: TRBD2; clone_size: .; cdr3_nt: TGCGCCAGCAGCCAAGATCCCCAGCGGGGGAGCTCCTACAATGAGCAGTTCTTC; cdr3_aa: CASSQDPQRGSSYNEQFF
v_call: TRBV6-1; j_call: TRBJ2-3; d_call: TRBD2; clone_size: .; cdr3_nt: TGTGCCAGCAGTGGGGGGGGGTCCACCACAGTGGGGACGCAGTATTTT; cdr3_aa: CASSGGGSTTVGTQYF
v_call: TRBV2; j_call: TRBJ1-3; d_call: .; clone_size: .; cdr3_nt: TGTGCCAGCAGTGTCGGCAACTCTGGAAACACCATATATTTT; cdr3_aa: CASSVGNSGNTIYF
v_call: TRBV28; j_call: TRBJ1-1; d_call: .; clone_size: .; cdr3_nt: TGTGCCAGCAGCCCGACGGCTGAAGCTTTCTTT; cdr3_aa: CASSPTAEAFF
v_call: TRBV7-9; j_call: TRBJ2-7; d_call: .; clone_size: .; cdr3_nt: TGTGCCAGCAGCAAAGTTTACTTTGGGGAATCCTACGAGCAGTACTTC; cdr3_aa: CASSKVYFGESYEQYF
v_call: TRBV2; j_call: TRBJ1-1; d_call: .; clone_size: .; cdr3_nt: TGTGCCAGCAGTGTCATGTTGAACACTGAAGCTTTCTTT; cdr3_aa: CASSVMLNTEAFF